This TCR beta chain was identified in a study of cytomegalovirus exposure and HLA in healthy donors. Per germline, CDR1 SSHAT and CDR2 FNYEAQ (reference sequence). The CDR3 is 13 residues long. V dropped 4 bases and J dropped 6; count of bases not matched to a gene: 3. The sample holds a few counts of this clone. The PCR made use of 60 Vbeta and 13 Jbeta primers. TCRdb's table, derived via immunoSEQ multiplex PCR, lists solely in-frame clones and lacks some. The sample lists 150,000 to 170,000 clones, over 70% occurring once. The sample was PBMCs. The TCR comes from a man aged 30 to 39 in good health and CMV-seronegative. The chain employs TRBV7-7 and TRBJ2-1; 7 nucleotides align to TRBD1. The CDR3 nucleotides are TGTGCCAGCAGCTCGACAGGGTTCAATGAGCAGTTCTTC. Protein sequence: CASSSTGFNEQFF.